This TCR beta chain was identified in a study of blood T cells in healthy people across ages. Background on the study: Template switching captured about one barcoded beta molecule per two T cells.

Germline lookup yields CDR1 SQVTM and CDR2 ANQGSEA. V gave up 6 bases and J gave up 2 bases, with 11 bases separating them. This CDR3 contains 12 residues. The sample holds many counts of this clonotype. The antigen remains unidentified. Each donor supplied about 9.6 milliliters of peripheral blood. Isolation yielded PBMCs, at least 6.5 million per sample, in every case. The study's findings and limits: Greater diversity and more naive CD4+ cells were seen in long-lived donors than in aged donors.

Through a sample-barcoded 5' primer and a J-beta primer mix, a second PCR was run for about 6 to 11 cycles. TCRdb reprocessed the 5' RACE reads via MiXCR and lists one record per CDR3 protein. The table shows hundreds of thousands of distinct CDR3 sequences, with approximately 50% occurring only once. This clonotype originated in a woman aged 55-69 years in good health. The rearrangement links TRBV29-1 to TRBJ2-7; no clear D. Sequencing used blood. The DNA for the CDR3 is TGCAGCGTGTCGAGGAACACCTACGAGCAGTACTTC. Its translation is CSVSRNTYEQYF.